A single T cell receptor beta chain is shown here with its context. Its antigen is unidentified. Trimming cost V 4 bases and J 7 bases; bases outside gene matches: 5. The CDR3 loop spans 14 amino acids. CDR1 is SEHNR, CDR2 FQNEAQ, per germline (reference sequence). Blood CD4+ CD25-low CD127-high conventional T cells supplied the genomic DNA template. The data stem from a study of regulatory and conventional T cells in RAG deficiency. Study-wide results and limits: Omenn patients showed >85% Treg-Tconv overlap and shorter CDR3 lengths. Other subsets showed about 10-fold reductions, but Treg unique TCR beta sequences fell roughly 97-fold in these patients.

Profiled with immunoSEQ multiplex PCR; TCRdb holds only in-frame clones, not every one. The sample yields some 21,000 clones, roughly 93% seen once. These data also featured in a second study, about regulatory T cells. This second study says: Amplification used 52 TRBV primers and 13 TRBJ primers. Patient repertoires had restricted TRB V-J pairs and skewed V and J usage, most in Tregs.

The rearrangement links TRBV7-9 to TRBJ2-1, with TRBD2 matching over 9 bases. The receptor was derived from a human donor in good health. Sequenced material: CD4+ T cells sorted from blood. As DNA, the CDR3 is TGTGCCAGCAGCTCCCGCGGGGGGGCTAATGAGCAGTTCTTC. Translated: CASSSRGGANEQFF.